The present T cell receptor (beta chain) was sequenced within a study of cytomegalovirus exposure and HLA in healthy donors. Notes on the study in general: Using the classifier, cytomegalovirus status was reportedly diagnosed with high specificity and sensitivity.

With respect to this clone: The antigen is not known.

60 Vbeta and 13 Jbeta primers were used in PCR. Method: immunoSEQ multiplex PCR; TCRdb's copy keeps in-frame clones and lacks some. This sample yields fewer than 100,000 clones, of which about three quarters are seen a single time; 4.4% belongs to the top ten. The CDR3 has 18 residues. Trimming removed 2 bases from V and 1 base from J, with 19 bases in between. The germline V gene encodes CDR1 LGHNA and CDR2 YNFKEQ. The specimen was PBMCs. The chain is built from TRBV4-2 and TRBJ2-3; D is perhaps TRBD1 (6 bases). This clonotype was obtained from a male donor in good health and CMV-seropositive. CDR3 sequence reads: CASSQSLWGPWGTDTQYF. The CDR3 region has the DNA TGTGCCAGCAGCCAATCTTTATGGGGGCCGTGGGGCACAGATACGCAGTATTTT.